Below are 21 T cell receptor beta chains sequenced from a single sample in a study of blood T cell repertoires in COVID-19. The protocol was immunoSEQ multiplex PCR, while the TCRdb copy is restricted to in-frame clones and leaves out a portion. Of about 140,000 clones listed, 88% are singletons. The source material was peripheral blood. Receptors originate from a human donor with COVID-19, enrolled during active disease. The donor label of this sample is uncertain.

V gene TRBV3-1 (or the pseudogene TRBV3-2) combines with J gene TRBJ1-1; D uncertain. Germline V CDR1 and CDR2: LGHDT, YNNKEL (reference sequence). This CDR3 is built from 15 residues. The V end lost 3 bases, the J end lost 1 base, and 12 bases lay between the germline ends. The CDR3 sequence is CASSQGLGENTEAFF. In nucleotides, the CDR3 is TGTGCCAGCAGCCAGGGTTTGGGAGAGAACACTGAAGCTTTCTTT.

This clone was recorded a few times. V gene TRBV19 combines with J gene TRBJ2-7; 8 bases are shared with TRBD1. Germline V gene data show CDR1 as LNHDA and CDR2 as SQIVND (reference sequence). V shed 4 bases and J 1 base; nucleotides not matched to a gene: 9. The CDR3 is 16 residues long. This chain's CDR3 is CASSNKDRDGSYEQYF. The CDR3 DNA is TGTGCCAGTAGTAATAAGGACAGGGACGGGTCCTACGAGCAGTACTTC.

In its sample, this clone was seen once. The CDR3 region has the DNA TGTGCCAGCAGCATTCGGACAGGCTCCTACGAGCAGTACTTC. Encoded protein: CASSIRTGSYEQYF. The V and J genes are TRBV5-4 and TRBJ2-7; 7 bases align to TRBD1. CDR3 length: 14 amino acids. Unmatched junction bases numbered 4, after V lost 4 bases and J lost 0 bases. In germline, CDR1 is SGHNT, CDR2 YYREEE (reference sequence).

The chain joins TRBV5-1 to TRBJ2-7; 7 positions agree with TRBD1. J lost 5 bases, V lost 4 bases, and 15 bases had no gene match. The CDR3 is 16 amino acids. Germline V gene sequence: CDR1 SGHRS, CDR2 YFSETQ. The DNA for the CDR3 is TGCGCCAGCAGCATCGTCCCCGACAGGGTTTCCCACGAGCAGTACTTC. It encodes CASSIVPDRVSHEQYF.

The J gene is TRBJ1-5, the V gene TRBV10-3, with 7 bases aligning to TRBD1. CDR3 length equals 14 residues. Germline CDR1 ENHRY, CDR2 SYGVKD. J gave up 4 bases and V 6 bases, and 6 bases lay outside the gene matches. Here the CDR3 reads CAISGDRVNQPQHF. The CDR3 bases are TGTGCCATCAGCGGAGACAGGGTGAATCAGCCCCAGCATTTT.

The V and J genes are TRBV29-1 and TRBJ2-3, with a possible D match to TRBD1 (6 bases). The CDR3 is 13 residues long. V lost 3 bases and J 1 base, leaving 8 bases between the germline ends. Germline CDR1 is SQVTM and CDR2 is ANQGSEA. CDR3 protein: CSVDEGGTDTQYF. Written as DNA, the CDR3 is TGCAGCGTTGATGAGGGGGGCACAGATACGCAGTATTTT.

CDR3: CASSSSPYEQYF. The CDR3 DNA reads TGTGCCAGCAGCTCCTCCCCCTACGAGCAGTACTTC. The gene calls are TRBV12-1 and TRBJ2-7; the D call TRBD2 from the table was never checked on the DNA. TRBV12-1 is listed as a pseudogene. This CDR3 spans 12 amino acids.

This clone was detected only once. This sequence joins TRBV29-1 and TRBJ2-7; 8 bases line up with TRBD1. This CDR3 is 15 amino acids long. The V gene's germline CDR1 is SQVTM and CDR2 ANQGSEA. V was pared by 4 bases and J by 0 bases, with 8 bases of the junction left unmatched. CDR3 protein: CSVAGGTTNSYEQYF. The CDR3 region has the DNA TGCAGCGTTGCAGGGGGCACGACCAACTCCTACGAGCAGTACTTC.

This chain links TRBV29-1 with TRBJ1-1; TRBD1 matches at 7 bases. Germline V gene lookup returns CDR1 SQVTM and CDR2 ANQGSEA. Losses at the gene ends were 6 bases for V and 4 bases for J; bases not matched to a gene: 8. CDR3 size: 13 residues. CDR3 DNA: TGCAGCGTCGCGAGGGGGACAGTCACTGAAGCTTTCTTT. Translation: CSVARGTVTEAFF. Full variable domain (outside the CDR3, taken from reference TRBV29-1 and TRBJ1-1): SAVISQKPSRDICQRGTSLTIQCQVDSQVTMMFWYRQQPGQSLTLIATANQGSEATYESGFVIDKFPISRPNLTFSTLTVSNMSPEDSSIYLCSVARGTVTEAFFGQGTRLTVV.

The V call is TRBV3-1 (or the pseudogene TRBV3-2), the J call TRBJ2-7; the match to TRBD1 covers 7 bases. Germline V lookup: CDR1 LGHDT, CDR2 YNNKEL (reference sequence). This CDR3 comprises 16 residues. Trimming at V came to 0 bases and at J to 2 bases, leaving 7 bases not matched to a gene. CDR3 sequence reads: CASSQDGDRGTYEQYF. The CDR3 DNA reads as TGTGCCAGCAGCCAAGATGGGGACAGAGGTACCTACGAGCAGTACTTC.

CDR3 in DNA: TGCGCCAGCAGTCCGACTAGCGGGAGCGAGACCCAGTACTTC. It is translated as CASSPTSGSETQYF. The rearrangement links TRBV10-2 to TRBJ2-5, with 12 nucleotides matching TRBD2. Per germline, CDR1 WSHSY and CDR2 SAAADI. V dropped 5 bases and J dropped 5; count of bases not matched to a gene: 3. The CDR3 length is 14 residues.

Only a few counts were recorded for this clone. Here the CDR3 reads CASSEIIRTGGAGYTF. The CDR3 nucleotides read TGTGCCAGCAGTGAGATTATTCGGACAGGGGGCGCTGGCTACACCTTC. This sequence joins TRBV6-1 and TRBJ1-2; 11 bases line up with TRBD1. Unmatched junction bases numbered 10, after V lost 3 bases and J lost 7 bases. The CDR3 has 16 residues. Germline CDR1 reads MNHNS; CDR2 reads SASEGT.

This clone was seen only a few times. The same CDR3 is also encoded by other DNA sequences in this sample. The chain carries TRBV19 and TRBJ2-7, with D perhaps matching TRBD2 (6 bases). Per the germline V gene, CDR1 is LNHDA and CDR2 is SQIVND (reference sequence). V gave up 6 bases and J gave up 2 bases, with 14 bases separating them. This CDR3 spans 14 amino acids. In DNA form, the CDR3 reads TGTGCCAGTAGGGGCGGCGGGGTCCCCTACGAGCAGTACTTC. Translated, it gives CASRGGGVPYEQYF.

This clone came up once. The J gene is TRBJ2-7, the V gene TRBV7-6, with D perhaps matching TRBD2 (5 bases). Germline-derived CDR1 and CDR2 are SGHVS and FNYEAQ. This CDR3 has 13 residues. Between the trimmed V and J ends, which lost 5 bases and 6 bases, there was a span of 14 bases. The CDR3 loop reads CASSDGERSEQYF. The CDR3 DNA reads TGTGCCAGCAGCGACGGGGAGCGGTCCGAGCAGTACTTC.

This chain joins TRBV11-2 and TRBJ2-7; TRBD1 matches at 8 bases. Trimming cost V 3 bases and J 1 base; bases outside gene matches: 5. The CDR3 consists of 15 residues. Germline loops: CDR1 SGHAT, CDR2 FQNNGV. In DNA form, the CDR3 reads TGTGCCAGCAGCTTGTCAAACAGGGGGTCCTACGAGCAGTACTTC. This gives the protein CASSLSNRGSYEQYF.

The V and J genes are TRBV3-1 (or the pseudogene TRBV3-2) and TRBJ2-3; 7 bases line up with TRBD2. The CDR3 is 15 residues long. J was trimmed by 6 bases and V by 3 bases; bases with no gene match: 9. Germline V lookup: CDR1 LGHDT, CDR2 YNNKEL (reference sequence). The CDR3 bases are TGTGCCAGCAGCCAGAGGGTCACTAGCGAGGATACGCAGTATTTT. This translates into CASSQRVTSEDTQYF.

The chain links TRBV18 to TRBJ2-7; TRBD2 is a possible D gene (5 bases). CDR1 KGHSH and CDR2 LQKENI come from the germline V gene. Trimming took 3 bases from V and 4 from J, leaving 16 bases between them. The CDR3 consists of 15 residues. CDR3 in amino acids: CASSPNRGTVYEQYF. The CDR3 coding sequence is TGTGCCAGCTCACCTAATCGGGGTACGGTTTACGAGCAGTACTTC. Full variable domain (missing parts from reference TRBV18 and TRBJ2-7): NAGVMQNPRHLVRRRGQEARLRCSPMKGHSHVYWYRQLPEEGLKFMVYLQKENIIDESGMPKERFSAEFPKEGPSILRIQQVVRGDSAAYFCASSPNRGTVYEQYFGPGTRLTVT.

V and J are TRBV5-1 and TRBJ2-7; 7 positions agree with TRBD1. V lost 4 bases, J lost 6 bases, and 7 bases stayed unmatched. The CDR3 is 13 amino acids. CDR1 and CDR2 (germline): SGHRS, YFSETQ. This CDR3 reads CASSIDPGGEQYF. The DNA of the CDR3 is TGCGCCAGCAGCATTGACCCAGGGGGCGAGCAGTACTTC. Using reference TRBV5-1 and TRBJ2-7 for the parts outside the CDR3, the full variable domain is KAGVTQTPRYLIKTRGQQVTLSCSPISGHRSVSWYQQTPGQGLQFLFEYFSETQRNKGNFPGRFSGRQFSNSRSEMNVSTLELGDSALYLCASSIDPGGEQYFGPGTRLTVT.

J is TRBJ2-4 and V is TRBV5-5, with 7 nucleotides matching TRBD1. V gave up 4 bases and J gave up 4 bases; unmatched junction bases: 5. Germline CDR1 reads SGHKS; CDR2 reads YYEKEE (reference sequence). This CDR3 is built from 14 residues. The CDR3 region is CASSQGTAKNIQYF. CDR3 DNA: TGTGCCAGCAGCCAAGGGACAGCAAAAAACATTCAGTACTTC.

The gene calls are TRBV18 and TRBJ2-1, with 12 bases that match TRBD2. CDR3 length: 16 residues. The V and J ends lost 0 bases and 9 bases, in that order; junction bases with no gene match: 6. Germline V lookup: CDR1 KGHSH, CDR2 LQKENI. CDR3 in amino acids: CASSPPGLAGFGEQFF. The CDR3 coding sequence is TGTGCCAGCTCACCACCAGGACTAGCGGGATTCGGTGAGCAGTTCTTC.

The chain is built from TRBV19 and TRBJ1-1; maybe TRBD1 (6 bases). V shed 5 bases and J shed 2 bases, with 12 bases lying between them. The germline gives CDR1 LNHDA, CDR2 SQIVND (reference sequence). The CDR3 length is 14 residues. The DNA of the CDR3 is TGTGCCAGTAGTGAGGACAGATTAAACACTGAAGCTTTCTTT. Translating it yields CASSEDRLNTEAFF.